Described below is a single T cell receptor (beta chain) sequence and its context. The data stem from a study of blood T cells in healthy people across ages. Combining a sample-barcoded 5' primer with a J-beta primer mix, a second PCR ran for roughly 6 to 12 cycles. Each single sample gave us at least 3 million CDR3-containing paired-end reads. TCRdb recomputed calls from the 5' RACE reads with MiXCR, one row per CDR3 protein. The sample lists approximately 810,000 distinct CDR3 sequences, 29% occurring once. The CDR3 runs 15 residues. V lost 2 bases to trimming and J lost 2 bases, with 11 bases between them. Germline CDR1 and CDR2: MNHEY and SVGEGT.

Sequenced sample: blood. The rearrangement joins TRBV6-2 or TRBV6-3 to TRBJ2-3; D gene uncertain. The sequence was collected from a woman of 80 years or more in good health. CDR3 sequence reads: CASSYLDGYTDTQYF. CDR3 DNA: TGTGCCAGCAGTTACCTGGACGGCTACACAGATACGCAGTATTTT.